The 10 T cell receptor beta chains below all came from one sample that was sequenced in a study of T cells expressing NK-cell markers. Reprocessing the 5' RACE reads, TCRdb reports a single entry for every CDR3 protein and omits DNA. This sample's clone table lists about 550,000 distinct CDR3 sequences. Sequenced material: blood T cells: a sorted CD56 or NKG2C T cell subset, CD4+ or CD8+ T cells, or bulk PBMC T cells (not recorded which). The receptors originated from a man between 18 and 29 years old in good health.

This chain connects TRBV12-3 or TRBV12-4 to TRBJ2-1; TCRdb returns TRBD2, unconfirmable since there is no DNA. This CDR3 has 15 residues. CDR3 loop: CASSFIELEHNEQFF.

V gene TRBV4-2 combines with J gene TRBJ2-2; TCRdb selects TRBD2, and the lack of DNA leaves this call unchecked. This CDR3 region has 18 residues. Per the germline V gene, CDR1 is LGHNA and CDR2 is YNFKEQ. This CDR3 reads CASSQDKLAGSNTGELFF.

This chain uses TRBV28 with TRBJ2-1; TCRdb outputs TRBD1, but without DNA this stays unchecked. CDR1 and CDR2 (germline): MDHEN, SYDVKM. The CDR3 has 15 residues. The CDR3 sequence: CASSLPQGALFYQFF.

The genes are TRBV24-1 and TRBJ2-5; lacking DNA, the TRBD2 call made by TCRdb goes unchecked. The germline V gene has CDR1 KGHDR and CDR2 SFDVKD. The CDR3 is 16 amino acids. CDR3 region: CATSDFGTSGKETQYF.

The rearrangement uses TRBV18 and TRBJ1-2; TCRdb's assignment of TRBD1 cannot be checked, as there is no DNA. The V gene's germline CDR1 is KGHSH and CDR2 LQKENI. This CDR3 is built from 13 residues. CDR3: CASSPPGGIGYTF.

This chain links TRBV28 with TRBJ2-3; the TCRdb D gene call, TRBD1, has no DNA to confirm it. CDR1 and CDR2 from the germline V gene are MDHEN and SYDVKM. This CDR3 comprises 14 residues. CDR3 sequence reads: CASSNRGSTDTQYF.

V usage is TRBV20-1 and J usage is TRBJ1-1; TCRdb calls TRBD1, which cannot be checked without DNA. CDR1 and CDR2 from the germline V gene are DFQATT and SNEGSKA (reference sequence). The CDR3 has 12 residues. CDR3 protein: CSAPRDSAEAFF.

The CDR3 reads CSVDPGLAGAGEQYF. The gene calls are TRBV29-1 and TRBJ2-7; without DNA, the TCRdb call of TRBD2 cannot be checked. The CDR3 extends over 15 amino acids. Germline CDR1 reads SQVTM; CDR2 reads ANQGSEA.

The rearrangement uses TRBV6-5 and TRBJ2-7. The germline gives CDR1 MNHEY, CDR2 SVGAGI. The CDR3 totals 16 residues. The CDR3 reads CASSYSLTDDRYEQYF.

The CDR3 loop is CASSHPYSGRPGTQYF. The V call is TRBV7-6, the J call TRBJ2-5; TCRdb outputs TRBD2, but without DNA this stays unchecked. There are 16 residues in the CDR3. Germline loops: CDR1 SGHVS, CDR2 FNYEAQ.